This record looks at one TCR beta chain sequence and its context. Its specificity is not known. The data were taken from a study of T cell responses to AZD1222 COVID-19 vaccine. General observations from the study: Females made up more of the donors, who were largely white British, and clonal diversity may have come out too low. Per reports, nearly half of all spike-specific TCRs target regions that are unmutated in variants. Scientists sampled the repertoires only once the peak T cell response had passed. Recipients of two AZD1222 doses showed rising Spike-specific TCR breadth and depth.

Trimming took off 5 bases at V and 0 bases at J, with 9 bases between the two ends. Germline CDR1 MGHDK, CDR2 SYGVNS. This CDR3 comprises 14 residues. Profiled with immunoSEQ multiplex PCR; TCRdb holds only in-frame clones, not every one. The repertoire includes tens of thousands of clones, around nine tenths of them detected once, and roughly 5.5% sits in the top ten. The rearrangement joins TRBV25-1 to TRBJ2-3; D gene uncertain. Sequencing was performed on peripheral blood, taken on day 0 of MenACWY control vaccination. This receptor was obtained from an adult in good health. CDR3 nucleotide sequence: TGTGCCAGCAGTCGAGACCCTAGCACAGATACGCAGTATTTT. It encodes CASSRDPSTDTQYF.